This TCR beta chain came from a study of cytomegalovirus exposure and HLA in healthy donors. PCR used 60 Vbeta primers and 13 Jbeta primers. This table comes from immunoSEQ multiplex PCR, and its TCRdb copy is limited to in-frame clones, with some not included. The profile shows under 130,000 clones, 75% to 90% of them singletons. V was clipped by 3 bases and J by 3 bases; unmatched bases: 10. The CDR3 totals 16 residues. Germline CDR1 and CDR2: LGHNA and YNFKEQ. What was sequenced was PBMCs. The chain carries TRBV4-2 and TRBJ2-7, with TRBD2 identical over 8 bases. The receptor comes from a man aged 30-40 years in good health and CMV-seropositive. The CDR3 here is CASSHVGGTRHYEQYF. In DNA, the CDR3 is TGTGCCAGCAGCCACGTCGGGGGGACTAGACACTACGAGCAGTACTTC.